The rows below give T cell receptor beta chains drawn from one sample of a study of T cells in Graves' hyperthyroidism and ophthalmopathy. TCRdb passed the multiplex PCR reads through MiXCR, listing each CDR3 protein once. The profile shows approximately 700,000 distinct CDR3 sequences, over 15% of them singletons. Sequencing was done on a sample of blood. The source of these receptors is a man aged 18 to 30 with Graves' hyperthyroidism. CDR3s leave out the opening cysteine and the closing phenylalanine or tryptophan. The D gene is left open where the match is weak.

.	TRBV12-3/TRBV12-4	TRBJ2-5	ASSPTAVGSTQY
.	TRBV27	TRBJ1-1	ASQDTPNTEAF
.	TRBV6-1	TRBJ2-5	ASSKTGRETQY
.	TRBV7-2	TRBJ2-4	ASSPLGDQNIQY
.	TRBV27	TRBJ2-3	ASSSRGDTQY
.	TRBV6-1	TRBJ1-1	ASTSMRENTEAF
TRBD2	TRBV19	TRBJ2-1	ASSISQPGLAGGNEQF
TRBD1	TRBV12-3/TRBV12-4	TRBJ1-5	ASSDREGGQPQH
TRBD2	TRBV6-1	TRBJ2-2	ASILDRLAETNTGELF
TRBD2	TRBV2	TRBJ2-2	ASRRETDTGELF
.	TRBV12-3/TRBV12-4	TRBJ2-1	ASSDSAGNEQF
TRBD2	TRBV7-9	TRBJ2-5	ASSRVIAGGSETQY
.	TRBV5-1	TRBJ1-3	ASSLAVVLWTGSGNTIY
.	TRBV7-2	TRBJ2-3	ASSLGTLSTDTQY